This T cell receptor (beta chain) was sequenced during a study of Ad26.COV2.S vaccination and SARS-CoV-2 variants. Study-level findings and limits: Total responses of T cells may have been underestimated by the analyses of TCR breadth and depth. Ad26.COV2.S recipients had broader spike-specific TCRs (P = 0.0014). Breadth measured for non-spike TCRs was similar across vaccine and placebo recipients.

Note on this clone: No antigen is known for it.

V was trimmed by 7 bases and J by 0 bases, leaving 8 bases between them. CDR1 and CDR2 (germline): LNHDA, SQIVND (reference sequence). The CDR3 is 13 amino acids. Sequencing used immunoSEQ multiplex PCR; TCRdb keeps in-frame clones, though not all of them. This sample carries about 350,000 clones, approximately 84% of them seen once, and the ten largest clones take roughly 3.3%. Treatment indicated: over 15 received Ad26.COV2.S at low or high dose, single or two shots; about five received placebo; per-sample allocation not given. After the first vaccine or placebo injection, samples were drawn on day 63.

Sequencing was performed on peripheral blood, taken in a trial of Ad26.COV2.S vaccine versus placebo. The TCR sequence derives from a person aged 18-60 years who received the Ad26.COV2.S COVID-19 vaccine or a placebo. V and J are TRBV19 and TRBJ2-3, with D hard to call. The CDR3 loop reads CASTSSSTDTQYF. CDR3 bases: TGTGCCAGTACCTCCTCTAGCACAGATACGCAGTATTTT.